One sample yielded the 22 T cell receptor beta chains listed below, sequenced in a study of blood T cell repertoires in COVID-19. This table comes from immunoSEQ multiplex PCR, and its TCRdb copy is limited to in-frame clones, with some not included. Among 200,000 to 250,000 clones listed, 85% to 90% were seen once. The specimen was peripheral blood. These receptors were taken from a young man with COVID-19, enrolled during active disease.

The chain uses TRBV7-9 and TRBJ2-5, with D unclear. The V end was cut by 7 bases, the J end by 1 base, with 13 bases between. From germline, CDR1 is SEHNR and CDR2 FQNEAQ (reference sequence). This CDR3 has 14 amino acids. Written as DNA, the CDR3 is TGTGCCAGCAACCCCTGGGCAGTCCAAGAGACCCAGTACTTC. Translated: CASNPWAVQETQYF.

The chain has TRBV9 and TRBJ2-5; D may be TRBD2 (5 bases). Per germline, CDR1 SGDLS and CDR2 YYNGEE. Trimming removed 5 bases at V and 5 bases at J, with 19 bases between. CDR3 size: 15 residues. The CDR3 protein is CASSDSGPPGETQYF. For the CDR3, the DNA is TGTGCCAGCAGTGACTCCGGACCCCCGGGGGAGACCCAGTACTTC. Filled out from reference TRBV9 and TRBJ2-5, the complete variable domain reads DSGVTQTPKHLITATGQRVTLRCSPRSGDLSVYWYQQSLDQGLQFLIQYYNGEERAKGNILERFSAQQFPDLHSELNLSSLELGDSALYFCASSDSGPPGETQYFGPGTRLLVL.

The sample holds one count of this clone. The V gene is TRBV19, the J gene TRBJ2-2; 9 bases match TRBD1. With V trimmed by 6 bases and J by 8 bases, 4 bases remained unmatched. The germline V gene encodes CDR1 LNHDA and CDR2 SQIVND (reference sequence). This CDR3 has 13 residues. In DNA, the CDR3 is TGTGCCAGTAGGAGACAGGGGGGAGGGGAGCTGTTTTTT. The encoded protein is CASRRQGGGELFF. Together with reference TRBV19 and TRBJ2-2, the CDR3 gives the full variable domain: DGGITQSPKYLFRKEGQNVTLSCEQNLNHDAMYWYRQDPGQGLRLIYYSQIVNDFQKGDIAEGYSVSREKKESFPLTVTSAQKNPTAFYLCASRRQGGGELFFGEGSRLTVL.

The chain links TRBV7-6 to TRBJ2-2; tentative D call: TRBD1 (5 bases). Germline V gene sequence: CDR1 SGHVS, CDR2 FNYEAQ. The V end lost 1 base, the J end lost 6 bases, and 15 bases lay between the germline ends. This CDR3 contains 16 residues. CDR3 region: CASSLVLPGSAGELFF. CDR3 in DNA: TGTGCCAGCAGCTTAGTTCTCCCAGGGTCGGCCGGGGAGCTGTTTTTT. Together with reference TRBV7-6 and TRBJ2-2, the CDR3 gives the full variable domain: GAGVSQSPRYKVTKRGQDVALRCDPISGHVSLYWYRQALGQGPEFLTYFNYEAQQDKSGLPNDRFSAERPEGSISTLTIQRTEQRDSAMYRCASSLVLPGSAGELFFGEGSRLTVL.

V gene TRBV19 combines with J gene TRBJ2-1; possible D gene TRBD2, 5 bases. Trimming shortened V by 5 bases and J by 0 bases, and 14 bases separated the two germline ends. The CDR3 is 16 amino acids. CDR1 and CDR2 (germline): LNHDA, SQIVND (reference sequence). CDR3 sequence (DNA): TGTGCCAGTAGTCCCCGACTATCGGTCTCCTACAATGAGCAGTTCTTC. Translated: CASSPRLSVSYNEQFF.

This clone appeared once. V is TRBV28 and J is TRBJ1-2, with D unresolved. The length of the CDR3 is 16 residues. CDR1 is MDHEN, CDR2 SYDVKM, per germline. V lost 6 bases to trimming and J lost 3 bases, with 20 bases between them. The CDR3 bases are TGTGCCAGCAGCGTCGCCGGGTCCCCGGGAGACTATGGCTACACCTTC. Protein: CASSVAGSPGDYGYTF.

V and J are TRBV7-9 and TRBJ2-1; 7 bases fit TRBD2. CDR1 is SEHNR, CDR2 FQNEAQ, per germline (reference sequence). The junction had 8 bases not matched to a gene; V was cut back by 2 bases and J by 7 bases. The CDR3 totals 15 residues. This chain's CDR3 is CASSLWARGDNEQFF. In DNA, the CDR3 is TGTGCCAGCAGCTTATGGGCCCGGGGGGATAATGAGCAGTTCTTC.

The chain has TRBV19 and TRBJ1-1; no clear D gene. V lost 6 bases and J lost 1, with 12 bases in between. Germline loops: CDR1 LNHDA, CDR2 SQIVND (reference sequence). This CDR3 region has 14 residues. The CDR3 sequence is CASSWGGSNTEAFF. CDR3 nucleotides: TGTGCCAGTAGCTGGGGAGGTTCGAACACTGAAGCTTTCTTT.

This sequence joins TRBV2 and TRBJ2-7, with D possibly matching TRBD2 (6 bases). V was pared by 6 bases and J by 5 bases, with 26 bases between. CDR1 is SNHLY, CDR2 FYNNEI, per germline. The CDR3 runs 17 residues. The CDR3 is CASSRSVPGLAGDEQYF. The DNA for the CDR3 is TGTGCCAGCAGCCGGTCAGTACCGGGACTCGCCGGGGACGAGCAGTACTTC.

This chain joins TRBV19 and TRBJ2-7; 7 nucleotides line up with TRBD2. Germline-derived CDR1 and CDR2 are LNHDA and SQIVND (reference sequence). There are 15 residues in the CDR3. V trimming: 10 bases; J trimming: 7 bases; junction bases outside the gene matches: 19. The CDR3 region is CATSDLERDPREQYF. CDR3 in DNA: TGTGCCACTTCCGACCTCGAGCGGGACCCGAGAGAGCAGTACTTC.

The sample holds one count of this clone. The chain is built from TRBV3-1 (or the pseudogene TRBV3-2) and TRBJ2-1, with 7 bases identical to TRBD1. The CDR3 runs 12 residues. CDR1 and CDR2 from the germline V gene are LGHDT and YNNKEL (reference sequence). V shed 4 bases and J 15 bases; nucleotides not matched to a gene: 9. CDR3: CASSRDSPLGFF. In DNA, the CDR3 is TGTGCCAGCAGCCGGGACAGCCCCCTGGGGTTCTTC.

The V call is TRBV11-3, the J call TRBJ1-1, with TRBD1 matching over 9 bases. Trimming cost V 1 base and J 5 bases; bases outside gene matches: 14. The CDR3 has 18 residues. Germline values: CDR1 SGHNT, CDR2 YENEEA. As DNA, the CDR3 is TGTGCCAGCAGCTTAGGAGGAACAGGGGGCAAGGTTCGTACTGAAGCTTTCTTT. Encoded protein: CASSLGGTGGKVRTEAFF.

The genes are TRBV28 and TRBJ2-1; D is possibly TRBD1 (6 bases). The V gene lost 4 bases and the J gene lost 10 bases, with 20 bases spanning the gap. The CDR3 consists of 15 residues. The germline gives CDR1 MDHEN, CDR2 SYDVKM. The CDR3: CASSSSPDRSGEQFF. The CDR3 region has the DNA TGTGCCAGCAGTTCTTCCCCCGACAGGTCCGGCGAGCAGTTCTTC.

The gene calls are TRBV28 and TRBJ2-7, with 7 bases fitting TRBD1. V shed 4 bases and J 7 bases; nucleotides not matched to a gene: 4. The V gene's germline CDR1 is MDHEN and CDR2 SYDVKM. This CDR3 contains 12 residues. Here the CDR3 reads CASSSTGLEQYF. Written as DNA, the CDR3 is TGTGCCAGCAGTTCGACAGGGCTTGAGCAGTACTTC.

The chain combines TRBV28 with TRBJ2-7; 9 nucleotides line up with TRBD1. This CDR3 comprises 14 residues. The V gene end was trimmed by 6 bases and the J gene end by 4 bases; junction bases not matched to a gene: 7. CDR1 is MDHEN, CDR2 SYDVKM, per germline. CDR3 coding DNA: TGTGCCAGCAGCTACAGGGGGCCGGGTTACGAGCAGTACTTC. Protein sequence: CASSYRGPGYEQYF.

J is TRBJ1-2 and V is TRBV28; D perhaps matches TRBD1 (5 bases). The CDR3 consists of 13 residues. V was pared by 2 bases and J by 6 bases, with 10 bases between. Germline V CDR1 and CDR2: MDHEN, SYDVKM. CDR3 residues: CASSLSGADGYTF. For the CDR3, the DNA is TGTGCCAGCAGTTTAAGCGGGGCTGATGGCTACACCTTC.

This clone was detected only a few times. This chain uses TRBV7-2 with TRBJ1-3, with 7 nucleotides matching TRBD1. CDR1 is SGHTA and CDR2 is FQGNSA in the germline V gene. Trimming took 3 bases from V and 8 from J; bases not matched to a gene: 13. The CDR3 contains 16 residues. The CDR3 loop reads CASSFAMTGSGDTIYF. CDR3 sequence (DNA): TGTGCCAGCAGCTTTGCCATGACAGGGTCGGGGGACACCATATATTTT.

The chain carries TRBV4-2 and TRBJ2-7, with a weak D call TRBD1 (5 bases). The CDR3 contains 18 residues. The germline V gene has CDR1 LGHNA and CDR2 YNFKEQ. Trimming cost V 0 bases and J 0 bases, with 18 bases left between them. Written as DNA, the CDR3 is TGTGCCAGCAGCCAAGATGGCCCCCATCAGGGCCCCTCCTACGAGCAGTACTTC. Its protein product is CASSQDGPHQGPSYEQYF.

This chain links TRBV5-4 with TRBJ2-7; TRBD1 matches 9 bases. This CDR3 region has 17 residues. Germline V lookup: CDR1 SGHNT, CDR2 YYREEE (reference sequence). After removal of 4 bases from V and 6 bases from J, the junction contained 17 bases not matched to a gene. The CDR3 sequence: CASSPPGQGRADSEQYF. The CDR3 nucleotides read TGTGCCAGCAGCCCTCCGGGACAGGGTAGGGCGGACTCCGAGCAGTACTTC.

In this sample, this clone turned up once. The rearrangement links TRBV4-3 to TRBJ1-2, with D possibly being TRBD1 (5 bases). The germline V gene encodes CDR1 LGHNA and CDR2 YSLEER. The CDR3 spans 16 residues. Trimming took 0 bases from V and 0 from J, leaving 11 bases between them. DNA of the CDR3: TGCGCCAGCAGCCAAGAGTTTGCAGGGACTAACTATGGCTACACCTTC. Its translation: CASSQEFAGTNYGYTF.

This clone was recorded only once. The V gene is TRBV29-1, the J gene TRBJ2-1; TRBD1 agrees at 11 bases. The CDR3 runs to 14 residues. Germline V gene sequence: CDR1 SQVTM, CDR2 ANQGSEA. V was pared by 5 bases and J by 10 bases, with 10 bases of the junction left unmatched. In DNA form, the CDR3 reads TGCAGCGTTATTGGACAGGGGGCTCGAGGCGAGCAGTTCTTC. Encoded protein: CSVIGQGARGEQFF.

With regard to this clone: The conserved final phenylalanine or tryptophan is absent from the CDR3, which likely points to a read error. It is unclear where the CDR3 begins or ends on the DNA, so no DNA is shown, and the CDR3 is as TCRdb lists it. The chain is built from TRBV20-1 and TRBJ1-2; no check of the table's D call, TRBD1, against the DNA was made. The CDR3 length is 10 residues, termini included. CDR1 and CDR2 from the germline V gene are DFQATT and SNEGSKA (reference sequence). The CDR3 region is CSVRGTGAPL.